This TCR beta chain was obtained from a study of blood T cell repertoires in COVID-19. The V end lost 3 bases, the J end lost 5 bases, and 11 bases lay between the germline ends. Germline lookup yields CDR1 SGDLS and CDR2 YYNGEE. The CDR3 loop spans 13 amino acids. Here immunoSEQ multiplex PCR was the method, and the copy in TCRdb shows in-frame clones only, minus some. The table shows over 250,000 clones, with around 86% occurring only once. V and J are TRBV9 and TRBJ2-5; maybe TRBD1 (6 bases). The sequencing input was peripheral blood. The clonotype originates from a woman aged 40 to 55 who had recovered from COVID-19. The CDR3 loop is CASSGQGWETQYF. The CDR3 region has the DNA TGTGCCAGCAGCGGGCAGGGGTGGGAGACCCAGTACTTC.